This TCR beta chain emerged from a study of CD8 T cells in ankylosing spondylitis. Findings of the study overall: The study identified a TCR beta motif of fewer than 10 highly homologous variants that appeared characteristic of ankylosing spondylitis blood.

Using its own MiXCR run on the 5' RACE reads, TCRdb lists one record per CDR3 protein. The sample records 450,000 or so distinct CDR3 sequences, roughly 26% being singletons. This clonotype has more than one count but fewer than ten. Antigen unknown. The origin of this receptor is a male donor with ankylosing spondylitis. The sample taken for sequencing was blood, either unsorted or a sorted T cell fraction (not recorded which).

The CDR3 is CASSPLGTGRQETQYF. The CDR3 nucleotides read TGTGCCAGCAGCCCTCTCGGGACAGGGAGACAAGAGACCCAGTACTTC. The V gene is TRBV3-1, the J gene TRBJ2-5; 9 bases match TRBD1. The CDR3 has 16 residues. The germline CDR1 and CDR2 sequences are LGHDT and YNNKEL (reference sequence). Trimming at V came to 4 bases and at J to 2 bases, leaving 8 bases not matched to a gene.